These 32 T cell receptor beta chains were all obtained from the same sample, sequenced in a study of blood T cell repertoires in COVID-19. The repertoire was sequenced with immunoSEQ multiplex PCR; TCRdb's copy has only in-frame clones and lacks some. The sample includes about 110,000 clones, just over 70% seen only once; the top ten take about 2%. Sequencing was performed on peripheral blood. These TCRs come from a woman aged 40 to 49 with acute or convalescent COVID-19.

The V call is TRBV28, the J call TRBJ1-4; D remains unclear. Germline V lookup: CDR1 MDHEN, CDR2 SYDVKM. The CDR3 length is 11 residues. V lost 6 bases to trimming and J lost 4 bases, with 3 bases between them. DNA of the CDR3: TGTGCCAGCAGCCTTAATGAAAAACTGTTTTTT. It encodes CASSLNEKLFF. The full variable domain, in which reference TRBV28 and TRBJ1-4 provide the parts outside the CDR3, is DVKVTQSSRYLVKRTGEKVFLECVQDMDHENMFWYRQDPGLGLRLIYFSYDVKMKEKGDIPEGYSVSREKKERFSLILESASTNQTSMYLCASSLNEKLFFGSGTQLSVL.

The chain couples TRBV6-5 to TRBJ1-6, with D tentatively TRBD1 (5 bases). This CDR3 has 14 amino acids. The V end lost 6 bases, the J end lost 6 bases, and 12 bases lay between the germline ends. Per germline, CDR1 MNHEY and CDR2 SVGAGI. In DNA, the CDR3 is TGTGCCAGCAGGGAGGAGGGGTTTAATTCACCCCTCCACTTT. Translating it yields CASREEGFNSPLHF.

This clone was detected only once. The chain is built from TRBV28 and TRBJ1-2; 8 nucleotides align to TRBD1. Trimming took 6 bases from V and 7 from J; bases not matched to a gene: 16. The CDR3 length is 16 residues. Per germline, CDR1 MDHEN and CDR2 SYDVKM. This chain's CDR3 is CASSLDREGVMLGYTF. The CDR3 DNA reads as TGTGCCAGCAGCCTGGACAGGGAGGGGGTTATGCTTGGCTACACCTTC.

This chain joins TRBV11-2 and TRBJ2-3; 8 nucleotides match TRBD2. The CDR3 sequence is 16 residues long. From germline, CDR1 is SGHAT and CDR2 FQNNGV. V trimming: 5 bases; J trimming: 7 bases; junction bases outside the gene matches: 14. The CDR3 nucleotides read TGTGCCAGCAGCATTATCTCGGGGGGGGCCGTAAATACGCAGTATTTT. Encoded protein: CASSIISGGAVNTQYF. The entire variable domain, with the rest obtained from reference TRBV11-2 and TRBJ2-3, is as follows: EAGVAQSPRYKIIEKRQSVAFWCNPISGHATLYWYQQILGQGPKLLIQFQNNGVVDDSQLPKDRFSAERLKGVDSTLKIQPAKLEDSAVYLCASSIISGGAVNTQYFGPGTRLTVL.

The CDR3 DNA reads TGTGCCAGCAGTCCGTGGACCCTGAGCGGGCAAGAGACCCAGTACTTC. Its translation is CASSPWTLSGQETQYF. The chain uses TRBV27 and TRBJ2-5, with D maybe TRBD2 (6 bases). The CDR3 is 16 residues long. Trimming pared 5 bases from V and 2 bases from J, leaving 18 bases between. Germline values: CDR1 MNHEY, CDR2 SMNVEV (reference sequence).

This clone was observed a handful of times. This rearrangement joins TRBV6-1 to TRBJ2-2; 9 bases are a match to TRBD1. Germline values: CDR1 MNHNS, CDR2 SASEGT. J lost 5 bases, V lost 6 bases, and 10 bases had no gene match. This CDR3 contains 16 residues. The CDR3 is CASSENRQGGTGELFF. The CDR3 region has the DNA TGTGCCAGCAGCGAAAACCGACAGGGGGGGACCGGGGAGCTGTTTTTT.

This chain's CDR3 is CASSLETGRETQYF. The CDR3 DNA reads TGCGCCAGCAGCTTGGAAACCGGCAGGGAGACCCAGTACTTC. The gene calls are TRBV5-1 and TRBJ2-5; D not resolved. The CDR3 totals 14 residues. CDR1 is SGHRS and CDR2 is YFSETQ in the germline V gene. The ends were cut back, 0 bases at V and 5 bases at J, with 11 bases in the middle.

The chain joins TRBV7-2 to TRBJ1-4, with D tentatively TRBD1 (6 bases). Germline CDR1 is SGHTA and CDR2 is FQGNSA. V was shortened by 6 bases and J by 5 bases, with 13 bases between the two germline ends. This CDR3 is 14 amino acids long. DNA for the CDR3: TGTGCCAGCAGGACTGGGGACACAAATGAAAAACTGTTTTTT. Protein: CASRTGDTNEKLFF.

The rearrangement uses TRBV7-7 and TRBJ2-5; possible D gene TRBD2, 5 bases. Trimming removed 2 bases from V and 1 base from J, with 20 bases in between. This CDR3 is 18 amino acids long. Per the germline V gene, CDR1 is SSHAT and CDR2 is FNYEAQ (reference sequence). The DNA of the CDR3 is TGTGCCAGCAGCTTAATTCGCCCGAGTCTGGGGAGCCAAGAGACCCAGTACTTC. Its protein product is CASSLIRPSLGSQETQYF.

The chain is built from TRBV3-1 (or the pseudogene TRBV3-2) and TRBJ2-7; possible D gene TRBD2, 5 bases. In germline, CDR1 is LGHDT, CDR2 YNNKEL (reference sequence). Trimming pared 6 bases from V and 2 bases from J, leaving 14 bases between. CDR3 length: 14 amino acids. CDR3 protein: CASRQSGLPYEQYF. DNA for the CDR3: TGTGCCAGCAGACAATCAGGACTGCCCTACGAGCAGTACTTC.

J is TRBJ2-3 and V is TRBV3-1 (or the pseudogene TRBV3-2); TRBD2 matches 7 bases. The V gene's germline CDR1 is LGHDT and CDR2 YNNKEL (reference sequence). CDR3 length equals 17 residues. V was pared by 1 base and J by 6 bases, with 13 bases of the junction left unmatched. The CDR3 DNA sequence: TGTGCCAGCAGCCAAGTCGGAGCGGGGCCCGCTCCGGATACGCAGTATTTT. Amino acid sequence: CASSQVGAGPAPDTQYF.

This clone turned up a few times. The chain uses TRBV19 and TRBJ1-5, with 9 nucleotides matching TRBD1. Losses at the gene ends were 4 bases for V and 7 bases for J; bases not matched to a gene: 8. Germline assignment: CDR1 LNHDA and CDR2 SQIVND (reference sequence). CDR3 length: 15 residues. The DNA for the CDR3 is TGTGCCAGTAGTAGCGGACAGGGGAGCAGGCAGCCCCAGCATTTT. As protein: CASSSGQGSRQPQHF. Supplemented by reference TRBV19 and TRBJ1-5, the full variable domain reads DGGITQSPKYLFRKEGQNVTLSCEQNLNHDAMYWYRQDPGQGLRLIYYSQIVNDFQKGDIAEGYSVSREKKESFPLTVTSAQKNPTAFYLCASSSGQGSRQPQHFGDGTRLSIL.

This clone was recorded a few times. V and J are TRBV29-1 and TRBJ2-3; D possibly corresponds to TRBD1 (5 bases). The ends were cut back, 0 bases at V and 3 bases at J, with 7 bases in the middle. The CDR3 runs 13 residues. CDR1 and CDR2 from the germline V gene are SQVTM and ANQGSEA. CDR3 residues: CSVEDKGTDTQYF. The CDR3 bases are TGCAGCGTTGAAGATAAGGGGACAGATACGCAGTATTTT.

This clone was observed a few times. This sample includes further DNA sequences coding for the same CDR3. The rearrangement joins TRBV7-9 to TRBJ1-5; no clear D gene. V was shortened by 3 bases and J by 4 bases, with 13 bases between the two germline ends. The CDR3 sequence is 15 residues long. The germline CDR1 and CDR2 sequences are SEHNR and FQNEAQ (reference sequence). The CDR3 sequence is CASSLGTGGNQPQHF. The CDR3 region has the DNA TGTGCCAGCAGCTTGGGAACCGGCGGGAATCAGCCCCAGCATTTT.

The rearrangement joins TRBV27 to TRBJ2-7; 7 nucleotides agree with TRBD2. Germline CDR1 is MNHEY and CDR2 is SMNVEV (reference sequence). The CDR3 consists of 15 residues. V shed 7 bases, J shed 2 bases, and the junction held 11 bases outside the gene matches. This CDR3 is CASTPRGVSAYEQYF. The CDR3 nucleotides are TGTGCCAGCACCCCCCGGGGGGTCTCGGCCTACGAGCAGTACTTC.

The CDR3 bases are TGTGCCTGGAGTGTACTGGCAGGTGCTACTGAAAAACTGTTTTTT. Encoded protein: CAWSVLAGATEKLFF. This chain connects TRBV30 to TRBJ1-4; no definite D call. This CDR3 contains 15 residues. Deletions cut 0 bases from V and 7 bases from J, with 15 bases between. In germline, CDR1 is GTSNPN, CDR2 SVGIG (reference sequence).

The J gene is TRBJ2-5, the V gene TRBV27; TRBD2 matches at 8 bases. J gave up 2 bases and V 6 bases, and 8 bases lay outside the gene matches. This CDR3 is built from 15 residues. Germline CDR1 and CDR2: MNHEY and SMNVEV (reference sequence). The CDR3 loop is CASRVLAGGQETQYF. CDR3 nucleotide sequence: TGTGCCAGCAGGGTCCTTGCGGGGGGTCAAGAGACCCAGTACTTC.

In this sample, this clone turned up many times. This sequence joins TRBV5-4 and TRBJ2-5; no definite D call. CDR3 length equals 13 residues. Per the germline V gene, CDR1 is SGHNT and CDR2 is YYREEE (reference sequence). V was cut by 4 bases and J by 1 base, with 8 bases left in between. CDR3 sequence: CASSPQAQETQYF. CDR3 coding DNA: TGTGCCAGCAGCCCTCAGGCCCAAGAGACCCAGTACTTC.

This clone was seen a handful of times. V usage is TRBV6-6 and J usage is TRBJ1-5; the D gene is possibly TRBD1 (6 bases). The CDR3 is 15 amino acids. Germline V gives CDR1 MNHNY, CDR2 SVGAGI (reference sequence). V dropped 5 bases and J dropped 9 bases, with 20 bases sitting between them. As DNA, the CDR3 is TGTGCCAGCAGTAGTACTACCGGGGGGGCATGGCCCCAGCATTTT. Translating it yields CASSSTTGGAWPQHF.

This rearrangement joins TRBV6-2 or TRBV6-3 to TRBJ1-2; 7 bases map to TRBD1. Losses at the gene ends were 5 bases for V and 4 bases for J; bases not matched to a gene: 7. The CDR3 runs to 14 residues. The germline V gene has CDR1 MNHEY and CDR2 SVGEGT. CDR3 residues: CASSDPGTAYGYTF. Written as DNA, the CDR3 is TGTGCCAGCAGTGACCCCGGGACAGCCTATGGCTACACCTTC.

This clone came up once. The genes are TRBV18 and TRBJ1-2; no definite D call. This CDR3 comprises 15 residues. Germline values: CDR1 KGHSH, CDR2 LQKENI. Trimming took off 3 bases at V and 0 bases at J, with 11 bases between the two ends. The CDR3 DNA reads as TGTGCCAGCTCACCGTCGGAGGGAGCTAACTATGGCTACACCTTC. Translated: CASSPSEGANYGYTF.

The chain recombines TRBV2 with TRBJ2-2; no clear D. The V end was cut by 0 bases, the J end by 5 bases, with 10 bases between. This CDR3 has 15 residues. Per germline, CDR1 SNHLY and CDR2 FYNNEI. The CDR3 DNA follows: TGTGCCAGCAGTGAAGCTAGTCCGAGGACCGGGGAGCTGTTTTTT. Translation gives CASSEASPRTGELFF.

The chain has TRBV7-2 and TRBJ2-7; D possibly corresponds to TRBD1 (6 bases). In germline, CDR1 is SGHTA, CDR2 FQGNSA. V lost 5 bases and J 1 base, leaving 15 bases between the germline ends. CDR3 length: 15 amino acids. The CDR3 protein is CASSAGYGQSYEQYF. The CDR3 bases are TGTGCCAGCAGCGCCGGATACGGACAGTCCTACGAGCAGTACTTC.

This chain connects TRBV5-1 to TRBJ2-7; D perhaps matches TRBD1 (6 bases). Trimming left V 0 bases short and J 2 bases short, with 18 bases between. CDR1 is SGHRS, CDR2 YFSETQ, per germline. The CDR3 sequence is 17 residues long. This CDR3 reads CASSLEVMGALPYEQYF. The CDR3 nucleotides are TGCGCCAGCAGCTTGGAAGTGATGGGGGCCCTCCCCTACGAGCAGTACTTC.

The chain combines TRBV19 with TRBJ2-3; 10 nucleotides align to TRBD1. Germline lookup yields CDR1 LNHDA and CDR2 SQIVND (reference sequence). Trimming cost V 4 bases and J 3 bases; bases outside gene matches: 7. CDR3 length: 16 residues. The DNA for the CDR3 is TGTGCCAGTAGTAGCCAGACAGGGGGCGGAACAGATACGCAGTATTTT. Translated, it gives CASSSQTGGGTDTQYF.

CDR3 amino acids: CASSPGLAGEGETQYF. The CDR3 DNA reads TGTGCCAGCAGCCCCGGCCTAGCGGGGGAAGGAGAGACCCAGTACTTC. V and J are TRBV7-9 and TRBJ2-5, with 10 bases matching TRBD2. Germline-derived CDR1 and CDR2 are SEHNR and FQNEAQ (reference sequence). The CDR3 is 16 residues long. With 5 bases clipped from V and 4 bases from J, the junction kept 10 bases outside the gene matches.

This chain joins TRBV19 and TRBJ1-2, with 7 bases that match TRBD1. CDR3 length: 15 residues. Trimming at V came to 3 bases and at J to 4 bases, leaving 8 bases not matched to a gene. The germline CDR1 and CDR2 sequences are LNHDA and SQIVND (reference sequence). CDR3 loop: CASSIRSTGSYGYTF. In DNA, the CDR3 is TGTGCCAGTAGTATCCGATCGACAGGGAGCTATGGCTACACCTTC. The full variable domain, rest sourced from reference TRBV19 and TRBJ1-2, is DGGITQSPKYLFRKEGQNVTLSCEQNLNHDAMYWYRQDPGQGLRLIYYSQIVNDFQKGDIAEGYSVSREKKESFPLTVTSAQKNPTAFYLCASSIRSTGSYGYTFGSGTRLTVV.

The genes are TRBV2 and TRBJ2-5; 11 bases match TRBD2. Trimming removed 2 bases from V and 5 bases from J; junction bases left unmatched: 4. The CDR3 loop spans 15 amino acids. CDR1 and CDR2 (germline): SNHLY, FYNNEI. The CDR3 protein is CASSELSGRAETQYF. DNA for the CDR3: TGTGCCAGCAGTGAACTTAGCGGGAGGGCCGAGACCCAGTACTTC.

CDR3 sequence reads: CASSVGGLSRSYGYTF. CDR3 DNA: TGTGCCAGCAGCGTAGGAGGCCTCAGTCGTTCCTATGGCTACACCTTC. The genes are TRBV9 and TRBJ1-2; D is undetermined. Trimming took off 0 bases at V and 4 bases at J, with 16 bases between the two ends. Germline CDR1 SGDLS, CDR2 YYNGEE. The CDR3 contains 16 residues.

This clone was seen a handful of times. V is TRBV5-4 and J is TRBJ2-3; TRBD2 might be the D (6 bases). Germline V gene sequence: CDR1 SGHNT, CDR2 YYREEE (reference sequence). Trimming removed 3 bases at V and 3 bases at J, with 14 bases between. The length of the CDR3 is 15 residues. The CDR3 coding sequence is TGTGCCAGCAGCTACCCGACTAGTGGGACAGATACGCAGTATTTT. This translates into CASSYPTSGTDTQYF.

The rearrangement uses TRBV29-1 and TRBJ1-1; 9 positions agree with TRBD1. V was clipped by 4 bases and J by 1 base; unmatched bases: 13. CDR1 and CDR2 (germline): SQVTM, ANQGSEA. The CDR3 loop spans 17 amino acids. CDR3 amino acids: CSVARDRDLSANTEAFF. The CDR3, as DNA: TGCAGCGTTGCTCGGGACAGGGACCTATCGGCGAACACTGAAGCTTTCTTT. Using reference TRBV29-1 and TRBJ1-1 for the parts outside the CDR3, the full variable domain is SAVISQKPSRDICQRGTSLTIQCQVDSQVTMMFWYRQQPGQSLTLIATANQGSEATYESGFVIDKFPISRPNLTFSTLTVSNMSPEDSSIYLCSVARDRDLSANTEAFFGQGTRLTVV.

The rearrangement uses TRBV28 and TRBJ2-1, with TRBD2 matching 8 bases. The germline V gene encodes CDR1 MDHEN and CDR2 SYDVKM. The CDR3 consists of 15 residues. The V and J ends lost 6 bases and 5 bases, in that order; junction bases with no gene match: 9. DNA for the CDR3: TGTGCCAGCAGCCCGGATTCGGGGGGGAACAATGAGCAGTTCTTC. Protein: CASSPDSGGNNEQFF.